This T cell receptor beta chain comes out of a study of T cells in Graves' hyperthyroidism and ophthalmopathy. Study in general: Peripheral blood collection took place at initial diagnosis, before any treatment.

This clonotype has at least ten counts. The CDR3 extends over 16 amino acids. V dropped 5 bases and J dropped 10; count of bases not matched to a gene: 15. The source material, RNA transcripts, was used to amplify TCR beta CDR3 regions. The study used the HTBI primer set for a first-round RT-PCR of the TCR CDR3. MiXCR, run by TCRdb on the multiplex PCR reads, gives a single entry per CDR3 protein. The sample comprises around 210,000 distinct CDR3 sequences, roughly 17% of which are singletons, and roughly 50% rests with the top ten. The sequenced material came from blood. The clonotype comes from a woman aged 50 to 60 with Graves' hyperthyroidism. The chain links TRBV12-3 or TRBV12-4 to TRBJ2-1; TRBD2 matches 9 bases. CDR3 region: CASSGTVGGRAWEQFF. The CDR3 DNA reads TGTGCCAGCAGTGGGACTGTGGGCGGGAGGGCCTGGGAGCAGTTCTTC.